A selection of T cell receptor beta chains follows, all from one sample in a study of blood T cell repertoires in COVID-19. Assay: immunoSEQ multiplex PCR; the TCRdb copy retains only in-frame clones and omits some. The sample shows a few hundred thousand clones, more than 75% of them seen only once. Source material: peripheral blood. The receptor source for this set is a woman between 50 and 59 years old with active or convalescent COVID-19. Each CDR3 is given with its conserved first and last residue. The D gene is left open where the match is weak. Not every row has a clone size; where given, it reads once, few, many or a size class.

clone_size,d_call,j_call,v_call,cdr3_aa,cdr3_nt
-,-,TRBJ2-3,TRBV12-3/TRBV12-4,CASTPSADTQYF,TGTGCCAGCACCCCTAGCGCAGATACGCAGTATTTT
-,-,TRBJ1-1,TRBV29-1,CSVEGKYRVAEAFF,TGCAGCGTTGAAGGCAAGTACAGGGTCGCTGAAGCTTTCTTT
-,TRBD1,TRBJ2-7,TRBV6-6,CASSPDRVREQYF,TGTGCCAGCAGTCCGGACAGGGTGAGGGAGCAGTACTTC
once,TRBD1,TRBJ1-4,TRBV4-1,CASSPRQGAGSTTNEKLFF,TGCGCCAGCAGCCCTAGACAGGGGGCAGGGAGTACAACTAATGAAAAACTGTTTTTT
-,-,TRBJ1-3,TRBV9,CASSVVDRSSGNTIYF,TGTGCCAGCAGCGTAGTGGACAGAAGCTCTGGAAACACCATATATTTT
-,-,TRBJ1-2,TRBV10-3,CAINELQGAYGYTF,TGTGCCATCAATGAATTACAGGGAGCCTATGGCTACACCTTC
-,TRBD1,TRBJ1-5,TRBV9,CASSVGTGATQPQHF,TGTGCCAGCAGCGTCGGGACAGGGGCGACTCAGCCCCAGCATTTT
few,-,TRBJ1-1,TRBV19,CASSIGRGDTEAFF,TGTGCCAGTAGTATCGGGCGGGGGGACACTGAAGCTTTCTTT
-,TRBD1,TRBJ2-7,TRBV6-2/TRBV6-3,CASSRTGAHEQYF,TGTGCCAGCAGTCGGACAGGTGCCCACGAGCAGTACTTC
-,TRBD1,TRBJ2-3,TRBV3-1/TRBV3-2,CASSPWDRVYDTQYF,TGTGCCAGCAGCCCGTGGGACAGGGTCTACGATACGCAGTATTTT
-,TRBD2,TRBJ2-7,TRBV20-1,CSASTSGYEQYF,TGCAGTGCTAGTACTAGCGGCTACGAGCAGTACTTC
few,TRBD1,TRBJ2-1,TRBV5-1,CASSPGQGIYNEQFF,TGCGCCAGCAGCCCCGGACAGGGGATCTACAATGAGCAGTTCTTC
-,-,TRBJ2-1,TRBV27,CASSSTSYNEQFF,TGTGCCAGCAGTTCGACATCCTACAATGAGCAGTTCTTC
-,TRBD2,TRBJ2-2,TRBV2,CASSGGGNTGELFF,TGTGCCAGCAGCGGGGGGGGTAACACCGGGGAGCTGTTTTTT
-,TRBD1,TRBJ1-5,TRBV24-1,CATSARDSSNQPQHF,TGTGCCACCAGTGCCCGGGACAGCTCCAATCAGCCCCAGCATTTT
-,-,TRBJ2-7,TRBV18,CASSARQELSYEQYF,TGTGCCAGCTCAGCTAGACAGGAGCTCTCCTACGAGCAGTACTTC
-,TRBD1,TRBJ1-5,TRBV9,CASSVGPGGGRANQPQHF,TGTGCCAGCAGCGTAGGCCCAGGGGGTGGCAGGGCCAATCAGCCCCAGCATTTT
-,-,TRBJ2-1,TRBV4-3,CASSQDTRVTEQFF,TGCGCCAGCAGCCAAGATACTAGGGTAACGGAGCAGTTCTTC
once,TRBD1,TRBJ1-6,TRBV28,CASETGRTGFALWNSPLHF,TGTGCCAGCGAAACGGGCCGGACAGGCTTCGCCTTATGGAATTCACCCCTCCACTTT
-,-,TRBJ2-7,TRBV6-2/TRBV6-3,CASSYFPAGVEQYF,TGTGCCAGCAGTTATTTCCCTGCAGGGGTCGAGCAGTACTTC
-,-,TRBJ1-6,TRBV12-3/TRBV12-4,CASSLVRNSPLHF,TGTGCCAGCAGTTTAGTACGGAATTCACCCCTCCACTTT
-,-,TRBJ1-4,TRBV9,CASSVGGRAKLFF,TGTGCCAGCAGCGTAGGTGGCAGGGCTAAACTGTTTTTT
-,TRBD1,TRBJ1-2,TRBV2,CASSEAQVRTGGTF,TGTGCCAGCAGTGAAGCCCAGGTCCGAACAGGGGGCACCTTC
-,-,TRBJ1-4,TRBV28,CASSLILGQPNEKLFF,TGTGCCAGCAGTTTAATTCTCGGACAGCCGAATGAAAAACTGTTTTTT
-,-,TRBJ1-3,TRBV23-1,CASSQSPGTGNTIYF,TGCGCCAGCAGTCAATCACCAGGGACTGGAAACACCATATATTTT
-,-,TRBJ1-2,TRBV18,CASSPMAKSHHGRGGGYTF,TGTGCCAGCTCACCGATGGCGAAATCCCACCACGGGAGAGGAGGTGGCTACACCTTC
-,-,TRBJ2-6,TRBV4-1,CASSQDGALGANVLTF,TGCGCCAGCAGCCAAGACGGAGCGCTTGGTGCCAACGTCCTGACTTTC
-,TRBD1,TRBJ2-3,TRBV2,CASVAYRGTDTQYF,TGTGCCAGCGTAGCTTACAGGGGGACAGATACGCAGTATTTT